The 30 T cell receptor beta chains listed next were all sequenced from one sample in a study of blood T cell repertoires in COVID-19. The table came from immunoSEQ multiplex PCR; TCRdb's copy has only in-frame clones and leaves some out. The data show 110,000 to 150,000 clones, roughly four fifths seen once. The sequenced sample consisted of peripheral blood. The receptors originated from a woman aged 80 or older with acute or convalescent COVID-19.

V and J are TRBV7-3 and TRBJ1-1; TRBD1 is a possible D gene (6 bases). Germline CDR1 and CDR2: SGHTA and FQGTGA. The CDR3 has 13 amino acids. V lost 0 bases and J lost 6, with 8 bases in between. The CDR3 nucleotides read TGTGCCAGCAGCTTAACGAGGACAGCTGAAGCTTTCTTT. Translated, it gives CASSLTRTAEAFF.

The CDR3: CAWSVQGYEKLFF. As DNA, the CDR3 is TGTGCCTGGAGTGTGCAGGGTTATGAAAAACTGTTTTTT. The V gene is TRBV30, the J gene TRBJ1-4; tentative D call: TRBD1 (5 bases). This CDR3 has 13 residues. Germline V gene sequence: CDR1 GTSNPN, CDR2 SVGIG (reference sequence). With 0 bases removed from V and 6 bases from J, the gap between germline ends came to 8 bases. The variable domain in full, completed from reference TRBV30 and TRBJ1-4, reads SQTIHQWPATLVQPVGSPLSLECTVEGTSNPNLYWYRQAAGRGLQLLFYSVGIGQISSEVPQNLSASRPQDRQFILSSKKLLLSDSGFYLCAWSVQGYEKLFFGSGTQLSVL.

This clone was seen more than once but under ten times. The chain is built from TRBV5-4 and TRBJ2-2; 7 bases fit TRBD2. There are 16 residues in the CDR3. In germline, CDR1 is SGHNT, CDR2 YYREEE (reference sequence). V trimming: 4 bases; J trimming: 6 bases; junction bases outside the gene matches: 12. CDR3 region: CASSPYSSGAAGELFF. Here the CDR3 DNA reads TGTGCCAGCAGCCCATACTCGAGCGGGGCCGCCGGGGAGCTGTTTTTT.

This clone was seen more than once but under ten times. This rearrangement joins TRBV6-9 to TRBJ1-2; weak D call: TRBD1 (5 bases). The germline V gene has CDR1 MNHGY and CDR2 SVAAGI. Trimming removed 0 bases from V and 8 bases from J, with 13 bases in between. The CDR3 has 14 amino acids. In DNA form, the CDR3 reads TGTGCCAGCAGTTATTCTCCAGGGAAGAAGGGCTACACCTTC. It codes for CASSYSPGKKGYTF.

The rearrangement links TRBV10-3 to TRBJ1-1, with D possibly being TRBD1 (5 bases). Germline V gene data show CDR1 as ENHRY and CDR2 as SYGVKD. The length of the CDR3 is 17 residues. Trimming took off 3 bases at V and 2 bases at J, with 19 bases between the two ends. Here the CDR3 reads CAISDSPSRGQNTEAFF. DNA for the CDR3: TGTGCCATCAGTGATTCACCTTCGCGTGGACAAAACACTGAAGCTTTCTTT.

A few counts support this clone. The rearrangement uses TRBV19 and TRBJ1-1, with a weak D call TRBD1 (6 bases). V was pared by 2 bases and J by 0 bases, with 13 bases between. Germline assignment: CDR1 LNHDA and CDR2 SQIVND (reference sequence). The CDR3 covers 16 residues. DNA of the CDR3: TGTGCCAGTAGTATACCTTTACAGGGCCTGAACACTGAAGCTTTCTTT. Translated: CASSIPLQGLNTEAFF.

V usage is TRBV12-3 or TRBV12-4 and J usage is TRBJ1-2; 8 nucleotides align to TRBD1. The CDR3 spans 13 residues. J lost 5 bases, V lost 6 bases, and 5 bases had no gene match. CDR3 amino acids: CASSRDRTYGYTF. As DNA, the CDR3 is TGTGCCAGCAGCCGGGACAGGACATATGGCTACACCTTC.

The chain carries TRBV7-9 and TRBJ1-1, with unresolved D. This CDR3 region has 10 residues. Germline assignment: CDR1 SEHNR and CDR2 FQNEAQ (reference sequence). The germline V and J ends were trimmed by 0 bases and 13 bases, with 6 bases remaining between them. CDR3: CASSLARVFF. The CDR3 DNA is TGTGCCAGCAGCTTAGCGAGGGTTTTCTTT.

J is TRBJ1-2 and V is TRBV14, with a weak D call TRBD1 (5 bases). The CDR3 is made up of 15 amino acids. V shed 0 bases and J shed 3 bases, with 11 bases lying between them. The germline V gene encodes CDR1 SGHDN and CDR2 FVKESK. The CDR3 nucleotides are TGTGCCAGCAGCCAAGATCCGGACACGGACTATGGCTACACCTTC. Translating it yields CASSQDPDTDYGYTF.

V usage is TRBV12-5 and J usage is TRBJ1-2, with TRBD1 matching 9 bases. Germline-derived CDR1 and CDR2 are LGHNT and FRNRAP. This CDR3 spans 13 amino acids. J was trimmed by 7 bases and V by 5 bases; bases with no gene match: 5. The CDR3 DNA reads TGTGCTAGTGGTAACAGGGGGCAGGGTGGCTACACCTTC. Protein: CASGNRGQGGYTF.

This chain joins TRBV5-6 and TRBJ2-7; D remains ambiguous. The germline gives CDR1 SGHDT, CDR2 YYEEEE. The CDR3 spans 12 residues. V lost 0 bases and J lost 4, with 5 bases in between. CDR3 in amino acids: CASSLGLYEQYF. In DNA, the CDR3 is TGTGCCAGCAGCTTGGGCCTATACGAGCAGTACTTC.

This chain joins TRBV3-1 (or the pseudogene TRBV3-2) and TRBJ1-1, with a weak D call TRBD1 (6 bases). V lost 4 bases and J 4 bases, leaving 22 bases between the germline ends. Looked up from germline, CDR1 is LGHDT and CDR2 is YNNKEL (reference sequence). This CDR3 spans 17 amino acids. CDR3 sequence reads: CASSRLRAGAGSTEAFF. The CDR3 DNA reads as TGTGCCAGCAGCCGCCTTCGGGCAGGGGCAGGGAGCACTGAAGCTTTCTTT.

The genes are TRBV6-6 and TRBJ1-4, with D possibly TRBD1 on 5 matching bases. CDR1 is MNHNY, CDR2 SVGAGI, per germline (reference sequence). The CDR3 sequence is 12 residues long. V was trimmed by 6 bases and J by 8 bases, leaving 10 bases between them. The CDR3 is CASSQNREKLFF. The DNA of the CDR3 is TGTGCCAGCAGCCAGAACAGGGAAAAACTGTTTTTT.

This chain uses TRBV5-1 with TRBJ1-5, with 7 bases identical to TRBD1. Germline values: CDR1 SGHRS, CDR2 YFSETQ. The V and J ends lost 5 bases and 1 base, in that order; junction bases with no gene match: 9. This CDR3 region has 16 residues. CDR3 sequence: CASSPIPGQSNQPQHF. CDR3 nucleotide sequence: TGCGCCAGCAGTCCCATACCGGGACAGAGCAATCAGCCCCAGCATTTT.

The gene calls are TRBV30 and TRBJ1-2; D uncertain. The germline V gene has CDR1 GTSNPN and CDR2 SVGIG (reference sequence). The germline V and J ends were trimmed by 2 bases and 4 bases, with 11 bases remaining between them. CDR3 size: 13 residues. CDR3 residues: CAWSWSEVYGYTF. CDR3 DNA sequence: TGTGCCTGGAGTTGGTCTGAGGTCTATGGCTACACCTTC.

J is TRBJ1-1 and V is TRBV18; the D gene is possibly TRBD1 (6 bases). The length of the CDR3 is 13 residues. Between the trimmed V and J ends, which lost 6 bases and 3 bases, there was a span of 11 bases. Germline-derived CDR1 and CDR2 are KGHSH and LQKENI. The CDR3 region is CASSPDRHTEAFF. DNA of the CDR3: TGTGCCAGCTCCCCCGACAGGCACACTGAAGCTTTCTTT. Full variable domain (rest looked up from reference TRBV18 and TRBJ1-1): NAGVMQNPRHLVRRRGQEARLRCSPMKGHSHVYWYRQLPEEGLKFMVYLQKENIIDESGMPKERFSAEFPKEGPSILRIQQVVRGDSAAYFCASSPDRHTEAFFGQGTRLTVV.

The chain combines TRBV6-2 or TRBV6-3 with TRBJ2-1; TRBD1 matches 9 bases. Germline lookup yields CDR1 MNHEY and CDR2 SVGEGT. With V trimmed by 4 bases and J by 7 bases, 5 bases remained unmatched. The CDR3 is 14 residues long. Here the CDR3 reads CASSSQGAMNEQFF. The CDR3 DNA follows: TGTGCCAGCAGTTCACAGGGGGCGATGAATGAGCAGTTCTTC.

The V and J genes are TRBV11-1 and TRBJ1-5; no clear D gene. Germline V lookup: CDR1 SGHAT, CDR2 FQDESV (reference sequence). V gave up 5 bases and J gave up 4 bases, with 9 bases separating them. The CDR3 consists of 13 residues. CDR3 residues: CASSNDKNQPQHF. The CDR3 DNA follows: TGTGCCAGCAGCAATGACAAGAATCAGCCCCAGCATTTT.

The chain recombines TRBV7-8 with TRBJ2-1, with D possibly being TRBD1 (6 bases). Germline-derived CDR1 and CDR2 are SGHVS and FQNEAQ. V lost 5 bases to trimming and J lost 4 bases, with 18 bases between them. The CDR3 has 16 residues. The CDR3: CASSVPAGTPYNEQFF. Written as DNA, the CDR3 is TGTGCCAGCAGCGTACCTGCCGGGACACCATACAATGAGCAGTTCTTC.

About this clone: At one boundary the junction diverges from the germline segment, which might be a read error. The rearrangement joins TRBV7-2 to TRBJ1-2; D is unresolved. There are 16 residues in the CDR3. Germline loops: CDR1 SGHTA, CDR2 FQGNSA. CDR3 in amino acids: CATSSGGPGPRYGYTF. The CDR3 DNA reads TGTGCCACCAGCTCGGGAGGTCCAGGACCGCGCTATGGCTACACCTTC.

As for this clone: Other DNA sequences in this sample translate to the same CDR3. The rearrangement uses TRBV7-2 and TRBJ1-2, with D perhaps matching TRBD1 (6 bases). Germline V gives CDR1 SGHTA, CDR2 FQGNSA. V gave up 7 bases and J gave up 6 bases, with 21 bases separating them. The CDR3 spans 15 residues. CDR3 sequence (DNA): TGTGCCAGCATTGACAGGCGAACTTTTAAGGATGGCTACACCTTC. Protein product: CASIDRRTFKDGYTF.

The chain combines TRBV29-1 with TRBJ1-5; TRBD1 is a possible D gene (5 bases). The CDR3 has 12 amino acids. The germline V and J ends were trimmed by 4 bases and 4 bases, with 8 bases remaining between them. Germline V gives CDR1 SQVTM, CDR2 ANQGSEA. CDR3: CSVVTGNQPQHF. The CDR3 bases are TGCAGCGTTGTTACAGGTAATCAGCCCCAGCATTTT.

J is TRBJ2-5 and V is TRBV7-9, with 9 bases fitting TRBD1. Germline values: CDR1 SEHNR, CDR2 FQNEAQ (reference sequence). The CDR3 consists of 15 residues. Trimming removed 5 bases from V and 3 bases from J; junction bases left unmatched: 7. CDR3 coding DNA: TGTGCCAGCAGCCGCGTGACAGGGGGGGAAGAGACCCAGTACTTC. Its translation is CASSRVTGGEETQYF.

The gene calls are TRBV18 and TRBJ2-7, with TRBD1 matching 8 bases. Trimming removed 3 bases from V and 5 bases from J; junction bases left unmatched: 3. Germline CDR1 KGHSH, CDR2 LQKENI. The CDR3 consists of 13 residues. This CDR3 reads CASSPDRAHEQYF. CDR3 DNA sequence: TGTGCCAGCTCACCGGACAGGGCCCACGAGCAGTACTTC.

This clone has just one count. DNA of the CDR3: TGTGCCAGCAGTGTGGGACAGGTCCCCTCGGGGGCTTTCTTT. Protein product: CASSVGQVPSGAFF. The chain has TRBV2 and TRBJ1-1, with 8 bases that match TRBD1. This CDR3 has 14 residues. CDR1 is SNHLY and CDR2 is FYNNEI in the germline V gene. The V segment lost 4 bases and the J segment 11 bases; nucleotides outside the gene matches: 12. The complete variable domain, with remaining parts taken from reference TRBV2 and TRBJ1-1, reads EPEVTQTPSHQVTQMGQEVILRCVPISNHLYFYWYRQILGQKVEFLVSFYNNEISEKSEIFDDQFSVERPDGSNFTLKIRSTKLEDSAMYFCASSVGQVPSGAFFGQGTRLTVV.

The rearrangement joins TRBV6-2 or TRBV6-3 to TRBJ1-1; 10 nucleotides align to TRBD1. CDR1 MNHEY and CDR2 SVGEGT come from the germline V gene. CDR3 size: 17 residues. V was pared by 0 bases and J by 4 bases, with 8 bases of the junction left unmatched. CDR3 bases: TGTGCCAGCAGTTACTCGACCGGGACAGGGGTCCCCACTGAAGCTTTCTTT. It specifies CASSYSTGTGVPTEAFF.

The chain couples TRBV6-5 to TRBJ1-1; TRBD1 might be the D (5 bases). CDR3 size: 13 residues. V lost 10 bases, J lost 0 bases, and 12 bases lay in between. Looked up from germline, CDR1 is MNHEY and CDR2 is SVGAGI. For the CDR3, the DNA is TGTGCCACTAAGCGGGGCATGAACACTGAAGCTTTCTTT. Translated, it gives CATKRGMNTEAFF.

V usage is TRBV18 and J usage is TRBJ1-5; possible D gene TRBD1, 6 bases. Trimming removed 5 bases at V and 7 bases at J, with 18 bases between. The V gene's germline CDR1 is KGHSH and CDR2 LQKENI. This CDR3 has 15 amino acids. CDR3 amino acids: CASSTYTGMEQPQHF. DNA of the CDR3: TGTGCCAGCTCAACCTATACAGGGATGGAGCAGCCCCAGCATTTT.

The J gene is TRBJ1-5, the V gene TRBV10-3; D gene unclear. Germline V gene lookup returns CDR1 ENHRY and CDR2 SYGVKD. The CDR3 has 15 residues. The ends were cut back, 0 bases at V and 7 bases at J, with 13 bases in the middle. The DNA for the CDR3 is TGTGCCATCAGTGAGTCAGGGCCCAGAGGGCAGCCCCAGCATTTT. It codes for CAISESGPRGQPQHF.

The table lists this clone with a count of one. The chain recombines TRBV12-5 with TRBJ2-2; D call uncertain. V dropped 1 base and J dropped 3 bases, with 3 bases sitting between them. Germline assignment: CDR1 LGHNT and CDR2 FRNRAP. The CDR3 is 13 residues long. CDR3 in amino acids: CASGLADTGELFF. The CDR3 bases are TGTGCTAGTGGTTTGGCAGACACCGGGGAGCTGTTTTTT.